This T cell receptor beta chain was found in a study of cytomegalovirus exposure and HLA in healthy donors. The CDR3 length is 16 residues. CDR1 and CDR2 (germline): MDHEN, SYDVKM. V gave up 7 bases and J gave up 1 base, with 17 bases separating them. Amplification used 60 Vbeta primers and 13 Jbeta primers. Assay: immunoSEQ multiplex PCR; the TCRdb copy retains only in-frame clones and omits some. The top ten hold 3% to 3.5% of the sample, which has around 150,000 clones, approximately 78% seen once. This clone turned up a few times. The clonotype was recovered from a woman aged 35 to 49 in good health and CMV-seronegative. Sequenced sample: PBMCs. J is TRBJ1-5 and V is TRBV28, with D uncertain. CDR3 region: CASTPEGPLSNQPQHF. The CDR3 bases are TGTGCCAGCACCCCAGAGGGCCCGCTAAGCAATCAGCCCCAGCATTTT.